The 32 T cell receptor beta chains in this list originate from one sample, sequenced in a study of T cells in women clearing cervical HPV infection. Assay: immunoSEQ multiplex PCR; the TCRdb copy retains only in-frame clones and omits some. Found here are tens of thousands of clones; the top ten clones hold over 7.5%. The sample was blood buffy coat. The receptors stem from a woman between 18 and 70 years old with a cervical HPV16 infection that either progressed to CIN3+ or cleared (not recorded which).

This clone is medium-sized by frequency. CDR3 sequence: CASSQWRVETQYF. The sequenced CDR3 bases are TGTGCCAGCAGCCAATGGAGGGTTGAGACC. The V and J genes are TRBV14 and TRBJ2-5, with a weak D call TRBD2 (6 bases). The missing CDR3 end, 3 residues past where the read stops, is filled in from the germline J gene. Per the germline V gene, CDR1 is SGHDN and CDR2 is FVKESK. Trimming shortened V by 2 bases and J by 5 bases, and 9 bases separated the two germline ends. There are 13 residues in the CDR3.

As regards this clone: With the read ending 3 residues before the CDR3 end, the germline J gene is used to fill in that end. V is TRBV19 and J is TRBJ1-1; 8 bases are a match to TRBD1. With 3 bases clipped from V and 1 base from J, the junction kept 10 bases outside the gene matches. There are 17 residues in the CDR3. Germline V gene sequence: CDR1 LNHDA, CDR2 SQIVND (reference sequence). Partial CDR3 DNA: TGTGCCAGTAGTATCCAGGGACAGGAAGTCGGGAACACTGAA. Amino acid sequence: CASSIQGQEVGNTE. The entire CDR3 is CASSIQGQEVGNTEAFF.

As concerns this clone: From the germline J gene comes the end of the CDR3, since the read stops 3 residues before it. The V and J genes are TRBV19 and TRBJ2-3; 13 bases align to TRBD2. Germline V CDR1 and CDR2: LNHDA, SQIVND (reference sequence). The CDR3 length is 17 residues. The ends lost 3 bases at V and 0 bases at J; junction bases unmatched: 3. The CDR3 reads CASSIAGLAGSTDTQYF. CDR3 DNA, as far as it was read: TGTGCCAGTAGTATTGCGGGACTAGCGGGGAGCACAGATACG.

Remarks on this clone: The CDR3 end is not reached by the read, which stops 3 residues before it; the germline J gene fills it in. This chain links TRBV19 with TRBJ2-5; perhaps TRBD1 as D (6 bases). This CDR3 comprises 14 residues. CDR1 is LNHDA, CDR2 SQIVND, per germline (reference sequence). Trimming shortened V by 3 bases and J by 5 bases, and 13 bases separated the two germline ends. CDR3 protein: CASSILGARETQYF. The DNA read from the CDR3 is TGTGCCAGTAGTATCTTGGGGGCGCGTGAGACC.

Notes on this clone: The CDR3 goes on 3 residues after the read ends, and that part is filled in from the germline J gene. The V call is TRBV27, the J call TRBJ2-7, with 7 bases that match TRBD1. Germline lookup yields CDR1 MNHEY and CDR2 SMNVEV (reference sequence). CDR3 length equals 16 residues. Trimming removed 5 bases from V and 2 bases from J; junction bases left unmatched: 12. The CDR3 sequence is CASSPVGTEYPYEQYF. The CDR3 DNA, read in part, is TGTGCCAGCAGTCCCGTAGGGACAGAATATCCCTACGAG.

Note on this clone: From the germline J gene comes the end of the CDR3, since the read stops 3 residues before it. The rearrangement links TRBV5-5 to TRBJ1-4, with D perhaps matching TRBD1 (5 bases). CDR3 length: 15 amino acids. Germline lookup yields CDR1 SGHKS and CDR2 YYEKEE (reference sequence). V lost 3 bases to trimming and J lost 3 bases, with 12 bases between them. The part of the CDR3 DNA that was read is TGTGCCAGCAGCTCAAAGGACACGCCTAATGAAAAA. It is translated as CASSSKDTPNEK. The whole CDR3 reads CASSSKDTPNEKLFF.

With respect to this clone: The CDR3 goes on 3 residues after the read ends, and that part is filled in from the germline J gene. V usage is TRBV30 and J usage is TRBJ1-2; 10 nucleotides align to TRBD1. The CDR3 contains 14 residues. Germline V CDR1 and CDR2: GTSNPN, SVGIG (reference sequence). With 1 base clipped from V and 4 bases from J, the junction kept 3 bases outside the gene matches. The covered CDR3 bases are TGTGCCTGGAGTGAGGACAGGGGGATCTATGGC. This encodes CAWSEDRGIYG. Given in full, the CDR3 is CAWSEDRGIYGYTF.

Worth noting for this clone: The read terminates 3 residues ahead of where the CDR3 ends, so the germline J gene completes it. The rearrangement uses TRBV30 and TRBJ2-1, with 14 bases lining up with TRBD2. Per the germline V gene, CDR1 is GTSNPN and CDR2 is SVGIG (reference sequence). The CDR3 is made up of 16 amino acids. The J segment lost 6 bases and the V segment lost 0 bases, leaving 4 bases of the junction unmatched. The CDR3 region is CAWSVVGTSGGNEQFF. The CDR3 bases that were read are TGTGCCTGGAGTGTAGTTGGGACTAGCGGGGGCAATGAG.

Comments on this clone: The observed sequence ends 3 residues before the CDR3 terminus, with the missing tail filled in from the germline J gene. The chain combines TRBV30 with TRBJ2-1; D may be TRBD2 (5 bases). The CDR3 is 15 amino acids. Germline lookup yields CDR1 GTSNPN and CDR2 SVGIG (reference sequence). V shed 1 base and J shed 6 bases, with 16 bases lying between them. The CDR3 bases that were read are TGTGCCTGGAGTGGAAGCTCTAGCCTCCTCAATGAG. Translation gives CAWSGSSSLLNE. The complete CDR3 protein is CAWSGSSSLLNEQFF.

About this clone itself: The observed sequence ends 3 residues before the CDR3 terminus, with the missing tail filled in from the germline J gene. The chain uses TRBV14 and TRBJ1-1; no clear D gene. The CDR3 runs to 13 residues. CDR1 and CDR2 (germline): SGHDN, FVKESK. V lost 2 bases and J lost 1, with 5 bases in between. CDR3 sequence reads: CASSQNRNTEAFF. The DNA read from the CDR3 is TGTGCCAGCAGCCAAAATAGGAACACTGAA.

Worth noting for this clone: Coverage ceases 3 residues before the CDR3 finishes, and the germline J gene fills in the end. The V call is TRBV7-2, the J call TRBJ2-7; 13 positions agree with TRBD2. CDR1 and CDR2 from the germline V gene are SGHTA and FQGNSA. The V segment lost 6 bases and the J segment 6 bases; nucleotides outside the gene matches: 5. The CDR3 has 14 residues. The DNA read from the CDR3 is TGTGCCAGCAGTCTAACTAGCGGGGGGGGCGAG. Translated, it gives CASSLTSGGGE. The whole CDR3 sequence reads CASSLTSGGGEQYF.

Notes on this clone: The read falls 3 residues short of the CDR3 end, and the missing part is taken from the germline J gene. The chain uses TRBV5-4 and TRBJ1-4, with 7 bases fitting TRBD1. Losses at the gene ends were 4 bases for V and 10 bases for J; bases not matched to a gene: 7. The germline V gene has CDR1 SGHNT and CDR2 YYREEE (reference sequence). The CDR3 sequence is 13 residues long. Incomplete CDR3 DNA: TGTGCCAGCAGCGCCGACAGGGAAGGAAAA. This encodes CASSADREGK. The whole CDR3 sequence reads CASSADREGKLFF.

A remark on this clone: Read data end 3 residues before the CDR3 end; the end is taken from the germline J gene. The chain recombines TRBV5-4 with TRBJ1-2; 10 positions agree with TRBD1. Germline values: CDR1 SGHNT, CDR2 YYREEE (reference sequence). V lost 2 bases to trimming and J lost 4 bases; unmatched junction nucleotides: 8. The CDR3 sequence is 16 residues long. The CDR3 reads CASSFPSRQGAYGYTF. The CDR3 DNA, read in part, is TGTGCCAGCAGCTTCCCTTCTAGACAGGGGGCCTATGGC. Variable domain in full (rest from reference TRBV5-4 and TRBJ1-2): ETGVTQSPTHLIKTRGQQVTLRCSSQSGHNTVSWYQQALGQGPQFIFQYYREEENGRGNFPPRFSGLQFPNYSSELNVNALELDDSALYLCASSFPSRQGAYGYTFGSGTRLTVV.

About this clone: The sequenced fragment ends 3 residues before the CDR3 boundary, so the rest is inferred from the germline J gene. The rearrangement uses TRBV5-6 and TRBJ2-5, with TRBD1 matching over 9 bases. Per germline, CDR1 SGHDT and CDR2 YYEEEE. The V gene end was trimmed by 3 bases and the J gene end by 5 bases; junction bases not matched to a gene: 8. This CDR3 contains 15 residues. The CDR3 is CASSSAGQGFETQYF. CDR3 bases read: TGTGCCAGCAGCTCCGCCGGACAGGGGTTTGAGACC.

A remark on this clone: The CDR3 end lies 3 residues beyond the end of the read and is filled in from the germline J gene. The rearrangement links TRBV7-9 to TRBJ2-1; D unresolved. The germline V gene encodes CDR1 SEHNR and CDR2 FQNEAQ (reference sequence). The V and J ends lost 1 base and 9 bases respectively, with 7 bases between them. This CDR3 has 12 residues. CDR3 DNA (partial): TGTGCCAGCAGCTTAGATTCGGGTGAG. Protein: CASSLDSGE. The CDR3 in full is CASSLDSGEQFF. Using reference TRBV7-9 and TRBJ2-1 for the parts outside the CDR3, the full variable domain is DTGVSQNPRHKITKRGQNVTFRCDPISEHNRLYWYRQTLGQGPEFLTYFQNEAQLEKSRLLSDRFSAERPKGSFSTLEIQRTEQGDSAMYLCASSLDSGEQFFGPGTRLTVL.

On this clone itself: With the read ending 3 residues before the CDR3 end, the germline J gene is used to fill in that end. The chain recombines TRBV12-3 or TRBV12-4 with TRBJ2-1; TRBD1 is a possible D gene (5 bases). The V gene lost 1 base and the J gene lost 4 bases, with 11 bases spanning the gap. The CDR3 is made up of 15 amino acids. Incomplete CDR3 DNA: TGTGCCAGCAGTTTAGGTAGGGGCCTGTACAATGAG. Translated, it gives CASSLGRGLYNE. The entire CDR3 protein is CASSLGRGLYNEQFF.

Note on this clone: The CDR3 end falls 3 residues outside the read, so it is completed with the germline J gene. The chain couples TRBV20-1 to TRBJ2-3, with 8 positions matching TRBD2. Germline V gives CDR1 DFQATT, CDR2 SNEGSKA (reference sequence). J gave up 0 bases and V 7 bases, and 6 bases lay outside the gene matches. CDR3 length equals 14 residues. CDR3: CSGYAGGSTDTQYF. CDR3 bases read: TGCAGTGGATATGCGGGAGGAAGCACAGATACG.

On this clone: Sequencing ends 3 residues short of the CDR3 end; the germline J gene provides the rest. The chain links TRBV5-1 to TRBJ1-1, with D maybe TRBD1 (5 bases). Trimming pared 3 bases from V and 4 bases from J, leaving 10 bases between. Germline loops: CDR1 SGHRS, CDR2 YFSETQ. CDR3 length equals 13 residues. The CDR3 sequence: CASSSRQFTEAFF. The covered CDR3 bases are TGCGCCAGCAGCTCCAGACAGTTCACTGAA.

On this clone itself: The read terminates 3 residues before the CDR3 end, so the remaining end is supplied by the germline J gene. The chain recombines TRBV19 with TRBJ1-4; D unclear. V was shortened by 11 bases and J by 8 bases, with 15 bases between the two germline ends. Germline V gene lookup returns CDR1 LNHDA and CDR2 SQIVND (reference sequence). CDR3 length: 12 residues. The CDR3 is CAFPEPGEKLFF. The sequenced CDR3 bases are TGTGCCTTCCCAGAGCCGGGGGAAAAA.

CDR3 sequence: CASSNRGQGLYTDTQYF. CDR3 DNA (partial): TGTGCCAGCAGCAATAGGGGCCAGGGGCTTTACACAGATACG. This chain links TRBV7-6 with TRBJ2-3, with D perhaps TRBD1 (6 bases). With the read ending 3 residues before the CDR3 end, the germline J gene is used to fill in that end. Germline V gene sequence: CDR1 SGHVS, CDR2 FNYEAQ. The ends were cut back, 5 bases at V and 2 bases at J, with 20 bases in the middle. The CDR3 is made up of 17 amino acids. The full variable domain, its missing parts supplied by reference TRBV7-6 and TRBJ2-3, is GAGVSQSPRYKVTKRGQDVALRCDPISGHVSLYWYRQALGQGPEFLTYFNYEAQQDKSGLPNDRFSAERPEGSISTLTIQRTEQRDSAMYRCASSNRGQGLYTDTQYFGPGTRLTVL.

Details on this clone: The CDR3 is cut off 3 residues early in the read; its end comes from the germline J gene. This chain connects TRBV7-3 to TRBJ2-3; 7 nucleotides match TRBD2. With V trimmed by 1 base and J by 4 bases, 8 bases remained unmatched. The CDR3 has 16 residues. CDR1 and CDR2 from the germline V gene are SGHTA and FQGTGA. The CDR3 bases that were read are TGTGCCAGCAGCTTAATGGGGGGGGGAAGCGCAGATACG. This gives the protein CASSLMGGGSADT. The complete CDR3 reads CASSLMGGGSADTQYF.

With regard to this clone: Read data end 3 residues before the CDR3 end; the end is taken from the germline J gene. This sequence joins TRBV11-2 and TRBJ2-3; 9 bases map to TRBD2. The germline CDR1 and CDR2 sequences are SGHAT and FQNNGV. The V and J ends lost 4 bases and 2 bases, in that order; junction bases with no gene match: 4. The CDR3 covers 15 residues. CDR3: CASSSTSGITDTQYF. The covered CDR3 bases are TGTGCCAGCAGCTCGACTAGCGGAATCACAGATACG.

Note on this clone: Read data end 3 residues before the CDR3 end; the end is taken from the germline J gene. V gene TRBV10-3 combines with J gene TRBJ2-5; D is unclear. Trimming removed 4 bases from V and 3 bases from J, with 3 bases in between. Germline assignment: CDR1 ENHRY and CDR2 SYGVKD. The CDR3 loop spans 11 amino acids. The CDR3 loop is CAISAEETQYF. The CDR3 DNA, read in part, is TGTGCCATCAGTGCAGAAGAGACC.

With respect to this clone: Coverage ceases 3 residues before the CDR3 finishes, and the germline J gene fills in the end. Additional DNA sequences in this sample encode the identical CDR3. This chain uses TRBV2 with TRBJ1-3; no firm D call. Looked up from germline, CDR1 is SNHLY and CDR2 is FYNNEI. V lost 7 bases to trimming and J lost 1 base, with 11 bases between them. The CDR3 consists of 14 residues. CDR3 DNA, as far as it was read: TGTGCCAGCACTCCCCGTAGATCTGGAAACACC. This gives the protein CASTPRRSGNT. The full-length CDR3 reads as CASTPRRSGNTIYF.

Concerning this clone: The CDR3 goes on 3 residues after the read ends, and that part is filled in from the germline J gene. The chain joins TRBV2 to TRBJ1-2; no definite D call. The germline gives CDR1 SNHLY, CDR2 FYNNEI. The CDR3 runs 13 residues. The part of the CDR3 DNA that was read is TGTGCCAGCAGGGAGGATCGACACGAGGGC. As protein: CASREDRHEG. The whole CDR3 sequence reads CASREDRHEGYTF. The variable domain in full, completed from reference TRBV2 and TRBJ1-2, reads EPEVTQTPSHQVTQMGQEVILRCVPISNHLYFYWYRQILGQKVEFLVSFYNNEISEKSEIFDDQFSVERPDGSNFTLKIRSTKLEDSAMYFCASREDRHEGYTFGSGTRLTVV.

The CDR3 DNA, read in part, is TGTGCCAGCTCATGGGCGGCGGGGTCGTCAGATACC. It yields the protein CASSWAAGSSDT. The full CDR3 is CASSWAAGSSDTYTF. The chain couples TRBV18 to TRBJ1-2, with D uncertain. Coverage ceases 3 residues before the CDR3 finishes, and the germline J gene fills in the end. Germline CDR1 KGHSH, CDR2 LQKENI. CDR3 length: 15 residues.

Notes on this clone: The read finishes 3 residues shy of the CDR3 end, and the germline J gene is used to complete it. The chain links TRBV5-1 to TRBJ1-1, with 7 bases identical to TRBD1. Germline V CDR1 and CDR2: SGHRS, YFSETQ. The CDR3 length is 16 residues. Trimming at V came to 4 bases and at J to 1 base, leaving 10 bases not matched to a gene. The CDR3 sequence is CASSDHWTGSNTEAFF. The DNA read from the CDR3 is TGCGCCAGCAGCGACCATTGGACAGGCTCGAACACTGAA.

This clone is classed as medium-sized by frequency. The read ends 3 residues shy of where the CDR3 ends; the end is completed using the germline J gene. The chain carries TRBV7-6 and TRBJ2-5; 11 bases agree with TRBD2. Trimming at V came to 0 bases and at J to 1 base, leaving 4 bases not matched to a gene. Looked up from germline, CDR1 is SGHVS and CDR2 is FNYEAQ. The CDR3 runs to 17 residues. The DNA read from the CDR3 is TGTGCCAGCAGCTTAGCTCGGACTAGCGGGCTCCAAGAGACC. Amino acids: CASSLARTSGLQET. The whole CDR3 reads CASSLARTSGLQETQYF.

About this clone: The read is 3 residues too short to cover the CDR3 end, so that end is filled in from the germline J gene. V and J are TRBV19 and TRBJ1-2; 8 bases match TRBD1. V was pared by 7 bases and J by 1 base, with 5 bases of the junction left unmatched. Germline values: CDR1 LNHDA, CDR2 SQIVND (reference sequence). This CDR3 contains 14 residues. The CDR3 protein is CASTRTGNNYGYTF. CDR3 DNA, as far as it was read: TGTGCCAGTACTAGGACAGGGAATAACTATGGC. Full variable domain (rest looked up from reference TRBV19 and TRBJ1-2): DGGITQSPKYLFRKEGQNVTLSCEQNLNHDAMYWYRQDPGQGLRLIYYSQIVNDFQKGDIAEGYSVSREKKESFPLTVTSAQKNPTAFYLCASTRTGNNYGYTFGSGTRLTVV.

Remarks on this clone: The CDR3 extends 3 residues past the end of the read, so its final part is completed from the germline J gene. The chain links TRBV20-1 to TRBJ2-7; D possibly corresponds to TRBD1 (6 bases). Germline CDR1 DFQATT, CDR2 SNEGSKA (reference sequence). CDR3 size: 14 residues. Trimming took 1 base from V and 5 from J, leaving 15 bases between them. The sequenced part of the CDR3 DNA is TGCAGTGCTAGAGGGGGGTCAGGGGTTAACGAG. It encodes CSARGGSGVNE. The whole CDR3 region reads CSARGGSGVNEQYF.

In regard to this clone: The sequenced fragment ends 3 residues before the CDR3 boundary, so the rest is inferred from the germline J gene. This chain connects TRBV18 to TRBJ1-2; the match to TRBD1 covers 12 bases. The CDR3 covers 16 residues. Germline V gene lookup returns CDR1 KGHSH and CDR2 LQKENI. With 3 bases clipped from V and 7 bases from J, the junction kept 9 bases outside the gene matches. The sequenced CDR3 bases are TGTGCCAGCTCACCGGGACAGGGGGCGATCGTTGGTGGC. Its translation is CASSPGQGAIVGG. The complete CDR3 protein is CASSPGQGAIVGGYTF. Together with reference TRBV18 and TRBJ1-2, the CDR3 gives the full variable domain: NAGVMQNPRHLVRRRGQEARLRCSPMKGHSHVYWYRQLPEEGLKFMVYLQKENIIDESGMPKERFSAEFPKEGPSILRIQQVVRGDSAAYFCASSPGQGAIVGGYTFGSGTRLTVV.

Comments on this clone: The read comes to an end 3 residues before the CDR3 does, leaving the germline J gene to fill in the end. V and J are TRBV7-6 and TRBJ2-5; D may be TRBD2 (5 bases). Germline CDR1 reads SGHVS; CDR2 reads FNYEAQ. The length of the CDR3 is 15 residues. V was pared by 5 bases and J by 1 base, with 14 bases between. The chain's CDR3 is CASSPDWTPQETQYF. Incomplete CDR3 DNA: TGTGCCAGCAGCCCCGACTGGACTCCCCAAGAGACC.